Below are 10 T cell receptor beta chains sequenced from a single sample in a study of CD8 T cells in ankylosing spondylitis. From the 5' RACE reads, TCRdb called clonotypes with MiXCR, one entry per CDR3 protein. Among a few hundred thousand distinct CDR3 sequences listed, over 8.5% were seen once. Material for sequencing was blood, either unsorted or a sorted T cell fraction (not recorded which). The source is a male donor with ankylosing spondylitis or in good health (not recorded which).

This clonotype has a count of ten or more. V is TRBV12-3 or TRBV12-4 and J is TRBJ1-1; TRBD1 aligns across 9 bases. The trim removed 6 bases at V and 8 bases at J, leaving 4 bases unmatched. The CDR3 consists of 12 residues. DNA for the CDR3: TGTGCCAGCAGAACAGGGGGCTTGGAAGCTTTCTTT. Protein product: CASRTGGLEAFF.

This clonotype has a handful of counts. The chain joins TRBV15 to TRBJ2-1; D uncertain. With 0 bases removed from V and 4 bases from J, the gap between germline ends came to 13 bases. The CDR3 has 16 residues. Looked up from germline, CDR1 is LNHNV and CDR2 is YYDKDF (reference sequence). The CDR3 DNA is TGTGCCACCAGCAGAGATCGTCAGGTTGGATACAATGAGCAGTTCTTC. Translating it yields CATSRDRQVGYNEQFF.

Details on this clonotype: A much larger clone differs by one base, so this may be a read error. The chain joins TRBV3-1 to TRBJ2-7; a possible D gene is TRBD2 (5 bases). The CDR3 has 15 residues. Germline V gives CDR1 LGHDT, CDR2 YNNKEL (reference sequence). The DNA for the CDR3 is TGTGCCAGCAGCCATGGACGGGGTAGGAGCTACGGGCAGTACTTC. Translating gives CASSHGRGRSYGQYF.

In this sample, this clonotype turned up a few times. The rearrangement joins TRBV18 to TRBJ2-7; TRBD1 agrees at 10 bases. The CDR3 contains 17 residues. The junction had 13 bases not matched to a gene; V was cut back by 5 bases and J by 3 bases. CDR1 is KGHSH and CDR2 is LQKENI in the germline V gene. The CDR3 here is CASSYATGGGIGYEQYF. DNA for the CDR3: TGTGCCAGCTCATACGCGACAGGGGGCGGGATAGGCTACGAGCAGTACTTC.

In this sample, this clonotype turned up many times. The chain is built from TRBV27 and TRBJ1-1; tentatively, D is TRBD1 (5 bases). CDR1 and CDR2 (germline): MNHEY, SMNVEV (reference sequence). This CDR3 is 14 amino acids long. The V end lost 4 bases, the J end lost 8 bases, and 17 bases lay between the germline ends. The CDR3 spells CASSSPIRGHEAFF. The CDR3 DNA follows: TGTGCCAGCAGTTCCCCAATCCGTGGACACGAAGCTTTCTTT.

This clonotype has ten or more counts. The gene calls are TRBV20-1 and TRBJ2-1, with 12 nucleotides matching TRBD2. Germline trimming cut 6 bases from V and 10 bases from J; bases unmatched to any gene: 13. The germline V gene has CDR1 DFQATT and CDR2 SNEGSKA (reference sequence). CDR3 length: 15 residues. CDR3 protein: CSADQLAGGPGEQFF. The CDR3 DNA sequence: TGCAGTGCCGATCAGCTAGCGGGAGGGCCGGGGGAGCAGTTCTTC.

This chain connects TRBV29-1 to TRBJ2-1; the match to TRBD2 covers 7 bases. The germline V gene has CDR1 SQVTM and CDR2 ANQGSEA. The J segment lost 0 bases and the V segment lost 3 bases, leaving 8 bases of the junction unmatched. The CDR3 loop spans 16 amino acids. The CDR3, as DNA: TGCAGCGTTGAGAGTCTAGCGGAAAGCTCCTACAATGAGCAGTTCTTC. This codes for CSVESLAESSYNEQFF.

The V and J genes are TRBV7-6 and TRBJ1-5; D is possibly TRBD1 (6 bases). The CDR3 has 14 amino acids. CDR1 SGHVS and CDR2 FNYEAQ come from the germline V gene. The germline V and J ends were trimmed by 4 bases and 9 bases, with 16 bases remaining between them. The chain's CDR3 is CASSSGQGLSPQHF. The CDR3 DNA reads TGTGCCAGCAGCTCGGGACAAGGTCTTTCGCCCCAGCATTTT.

The chain links TRBV5-1 to TRBJ2-3; tentatively, D is TRBD1 (6 bases). This CDR3 is 15 amino acids long. Germline CDR1 is SGHRS and CDR2 is YFSETQ. Trimming left V 2 bases short and J 5 bases short, with 15 bases between. The CDR3 DNA reads TGCGCCAGCAGCTTCGGGACCCAGGGGCAAGATACGCAGTATTTT. Its protein is CASSFGTQGQDTQYF.

V is TRBV24-1 and J is TRBJ1-4, with D hard to call. CDR1 KGHDR and CDR2 SFDVKD come from the germline V gene. The V end was cut by 3 bases, the J end by 10 bases, with 20 bases between. This CDR3 spans 16 amino acids. CDR3 loop: CATSDEPTEGYGKLFF. Here the CDR3 DNA reads TGTGCCACCAGTGATGAGCCTACAGAGGGCTACGGAAAACTGTTTTTT.